This T cell receptor (beta chain) was recorded in a study of blood T cell repertoires in COVID-19. Study at large: From T cells, B-cell-depleted T cells, or PBMCs came the material, which was cDNA or gDNA.

Profiling relied on immunoSEQ multiplex PCR, and the TCRdb table lists in-frame clones only, not all of them. The sample has 200,000 or so clones, approximately 83% seen once. Germline V lookup: CDR1 SGHTA, CDR2 FQGNSA. Trimming stripped 1 base from V and 5 bases from J, with 17 bases between. This CDR3 has 16 residues. This sequence joins TRBV7-2 and TRBJ2-5; D is unresolved. Source material: PBMCs or T cells enriched from blood (not recorded which). This TCR was sampled from a man in his forties or fifties who had recovered from COVID-19. CDR3 amino acids: CASSLVPGLRHETQYF. CDR3 nucleotides: TGTGCCAGCAGCTTAGTGCCGGGTTTGAGGCACGAGACCCAGTACTTC.